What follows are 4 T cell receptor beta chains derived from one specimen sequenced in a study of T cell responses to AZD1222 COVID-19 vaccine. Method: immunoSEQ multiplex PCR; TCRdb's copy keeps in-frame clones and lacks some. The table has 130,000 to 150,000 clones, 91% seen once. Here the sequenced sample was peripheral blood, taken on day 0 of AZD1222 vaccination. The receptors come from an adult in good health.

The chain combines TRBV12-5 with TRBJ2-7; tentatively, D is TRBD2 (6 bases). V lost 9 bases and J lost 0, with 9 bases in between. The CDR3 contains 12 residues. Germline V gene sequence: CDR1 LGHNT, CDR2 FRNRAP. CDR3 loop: CASRRDSYEQYF. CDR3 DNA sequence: TGTGCTAGCCGGAGGGACTCCTACGAGCAGTACTTC. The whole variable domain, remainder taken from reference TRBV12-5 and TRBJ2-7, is DARVTQTPRHKVTEMGQEVTMRCQPILGHNTVFWYRQTMMQGLELLAYFRNRAPLDDSGMPKDRFSAEMPDATLATLKIQPSEPRDSAVYFCASRRDSYEQYFGPGTRLTVT.

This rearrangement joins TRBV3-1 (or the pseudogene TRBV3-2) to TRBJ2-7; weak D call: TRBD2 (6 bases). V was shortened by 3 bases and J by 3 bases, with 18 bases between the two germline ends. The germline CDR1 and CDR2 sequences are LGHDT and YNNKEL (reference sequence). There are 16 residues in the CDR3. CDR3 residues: CASSQGVGSKVYEQYF. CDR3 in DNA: TGTGCCAGCAGCCAGGGAGTCGGGAGTAAGGTCTACGAGCAGTACTTC.

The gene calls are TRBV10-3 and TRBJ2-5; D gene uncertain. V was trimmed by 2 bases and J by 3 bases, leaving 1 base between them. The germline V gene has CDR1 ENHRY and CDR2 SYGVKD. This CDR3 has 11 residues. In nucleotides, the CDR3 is TGTGCCATCAGTGAGGAAGAGACCCAGTACTTC. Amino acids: CAISEEETQYF.

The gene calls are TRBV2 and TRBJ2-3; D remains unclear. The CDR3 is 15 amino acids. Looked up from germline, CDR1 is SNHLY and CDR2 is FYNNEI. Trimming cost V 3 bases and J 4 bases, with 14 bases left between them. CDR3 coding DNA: TGTGCCAGCAGTGAGACTGTCGGTGGCGCAGATACGCAGTATTTT. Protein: CASSETVGGADTQYF.